This T cell receptor beta chain was retrieved from a study of shared clonotypes between healthy human individuals. Memory CD4+ cells were the fraction left after CD45RA+ naive selection. Germline-derived CDR1 and CDR2 are ENHRY and SYGVKD. Trimming shortened V by 4 bases and J by 4 bases, and 8 bases separated the two germline ends. The CDR3 runs to 12 residues. Worth noting for this clone: Its antigen remains unidentified. This sample also contains other DNA sequences that code for the same CDR3.

TCRdb's table, derived via immunoSEQ multiplex PCR, lists solely in-frame clones and lacks some. Seen here are 2.3 million or so clones, 90% to 95% observed once, and the top ten hold approximately 0.4%. Study results and caveats: Limited genetic and exposure-history diversity came from having few donors. The generation probabilities recorded for non-shared clonotypes fell below those of clonotypes shared by all four donors.

J is TRBJ2-7 and V is TRBV10-3; D might be TRBD2 (5 bases). This clonotype was obtained from a man between 18 and 29 years old in good health. Some clones in this sample may be carry-over from other donors' samples. The sequencing sample was made of naive CD4+ T cells from PBMCs. Specified subset: CD45RA+ positively selected. Here the CDR3 DNA reads TGTGCCATCAGTGCTGGCGGGTACGAGCAGTACTTC. This translates into CAISAGGYEQYF.